These 25 T cell receptor beta chains came from one sample sequenced in a study of early T cells in non-severe SARS-CoV-2 infection. TCRdb fed the 5' RACE reads into MiXCR, producing one record per CDR3 protein. Of approximately 71,000 distinct CDR3 sequences in the sample, roughly 15% were seen once. Sequences were obtained from whole blood. All receptors derive from an adult who was a healthcare worker with PCR-confirmed SARS-CoV-2 infection or an uninfected control (not recorded which).

This clonotype appeared many times. In DNA, the CDR3 is TGTGCCAGCAGCTTAGACGGCCAGGCCCTCTATGGCTACACCTTC. It is translated as CASSLDGQALYGYTF. The chain joins TRBV7-2 to TRBJ1-2; D gene ambiguous. The germline CDR1 and CDR2 sequences are SGHTA and FQGNSA. This CDR3 contains 15 residues. V lost 1 base, J lost 4 bases, and 13 bases lay in between.

This chain uses TRBV12-3 or TRBV12-4 with TRBJ1-4; TRBD1 matches at 8 bases. This CDR3 contains 15 residues. Losses at the gene ends were 4 bases for V and 8 bases for J; bases not matched to a gene: 9. CDR3 residues: CASSSGGLALEKLFF. In nucleotides, the CDR3 is TGTGCCAGCAGTTCAGGGGGCTTAGCTCTCGAAAAACTGTTTTTT.

In its sample, this clonotype was seen a few times. V usage is TRBV7-2 and J usage is TRBJ1-2; TRBD1 matches 7 bases. The CDR3 sequence is 14 residues long. J was trimmed by 4 bases and V by 5 bases; bases with no gene match: 7. From germline, CDR1 is SGHTA and CDR2 FQGNSA. The CDR3 DNA reads TGTGCCAGCAGCCTACCCGGACAGGCCTATGGCTACACCTTC. Translation: CASSLPGQAYGYTF.

The chain uses TRBV7-2 and TRBJ2-7; 16 bases agree with TRBD2. The ends lost 0 bases at V and 3 bases at J; junction bases unmatched: 5. The CDR3 loop spans 18 amino acids. Germline CDR1 is SGHTA and CDR2 is FQGNSA. CDR3: CASSLAGLAGGALYEQYF. CDR3 nucleotides: TGTGCCAGCAGCTTAGCGGGACTAGCGGGGGGGGCCCTCTACGAGCAGTACTTC.

As to this clonotype: A junction end diverges from the germline sequence, so it may reflect a read error. V and J are TRBV5-4 and TRBJ2-2, with 8 bases identical to TRBD2. Germline V gene lookup returns CDR1 SGHNT and CDR2 YYREEE (reference sequence). The CDR3 spans 16 residues. The CDR3 region has the DNA TGTGCCAGCAGCCAAGGACTAGCATCGAACACCGGGGAGTTGTTTTTT. Translation: CASSQGLASNTGELFF.

This clonotype was detected only a few times. This chain connects TRBV7-9 to TRBJ1-6; D call uncertain. Per germline, CDR1 SEHNR and CDR2 FQNEAQ (reference sequence). The CDR3 runs to 13 residues. Deletions cut 6 bases from V and 10 bases from J, with 13 bases between. This CDR3 is CASSSDWKSPLHF. CDR3 DNA: TGTGCCAGCAGTTCGGACTGGAAATCACCCCTCCACTTT.

This clonotype has ten or more counts. The chain employs TRBV5-1 and TRBJ1-1, with D tentatively TRBD1 (5 bases). Germline loops: CDR1 SGHRS, CDR2 YFSETQ. V was trimmed by 4 bases and J by 1 base, leaving 11 bases between them. The CDR3 covers 14 residues. The CDR3 protein is CASSARQPNTEAFF. The CDR3 region has the DNA TGCGCCAGCAGCGCTCGACAGCCGAACACTGAAGCTTTCTTT.

The table lists this clonotype with a few counts. The rearrangement links TRBV7-8 to TRBJ1-3; TRBD1 might be the D (6 bases). Germline V gene data show CDR1 as SGHVS and CDR2 as FQNEAQ. The CDR3 has 18 residues. V was pared by 1 base and J by 1 base, with 17 bases between. Written as DNA, the CDR3 is TGTGCCAGCAGCTTAGGTTCAACAGGGCCGCAATCTGGAAACACCATATATTTT. Protein sequence: CASSLGSTGPQSGNTIYF.

The rearrangement joins TRBV20-1 to TRBJ1-3; D gene ambiguous. The V end lost 0 bases, the J end lost 4 bases, and 16 bases lay between the germline ends. Germline V gene lookup returns CDR1 DFQATT and CDR2 SNEGSKA (reference sequence). The CDR3 is made up of 16 amino acids. CDR3 in DNA: TGCAGTGCTAGAGATGAGGGAATAGGATCGGGAAACACCATATATTTT. This encodes CSARDEGIGSGNTIYF.

Ten or more counts support this clonotype. The CDR3 loop is CASSPSTVGDTQYF. The CDR3 DNA is TGTGCCAGCAGCCCATCCACGGTCGGGGATACGCAGTATTTT. The chain combines TRBV28 with TRBJ2-3; D gene uncertain. V was cut by 6 bases and J by 6 bases, with 16 bases left in between. Looked up from germline, CDR1 is MDHEN and CDR2 is SYDVKM. CDR3 length: 14 residues.

A few counts support this clonotype. The rearrangement links TRBV20-1 to TRBJ1-2; maybe TRBD1 (5 bases). The ends were cut back, 5 bases at V and 0 bases at J, with 16 bases in the middle. The CDR3 is 15 amino acids. Germline V CDR1 and CDR2: DFQATT, SNEGSKA (reference sequence). CDR3 sequence (DNA): TGCAGTGCTCCCTCGGCAGGGCAAGCTAACTATGGCTACACCTTC. Amino acid sequence: CSAPSAGQANYGYTF.

This clonotype has a count of ten or more. The V gene is TRBV6-1, the J gene TRBJ2-2, with 9 bases lining up with TRBD2. This CDR3 spans 15 amino acids. CDR1 MNHNS and CDR2 SASEGT come from the germline V gene. V dropped 5 bases and J dropped 4; count of bases not matched to a gene: 5. In DNA form, the CDR3 reads TGTGCCAGCAGTCCCGGGACTAGCCGCACCGGGGAGCTGTTTTTT. Its translation: CASSPGTSRTGELFF.

This clonotype was counted between two and nine times. The chain uses TRBV6-1 and TRBJ1-5; D gene unclear. The germline V and J ends were trimmed by 3 bases and 7 bases, with 7 bases remaining between them. The CDR3 extends over 12 amino acids. Germline V gives CDR1 MNHNS, CDR2 SASEGT. The CDR3 here is CASSDLGQPQHF. Written as DNA, the CDR3 is TGTGCCAGCAGTGACCTAGGACAGCCCCAGCATTTT.

This clonotype came up a few times. The genes are TRBV29-1 and TRBJ1-1, with D unresolved. The germline V gene encodes CDR1 SQVTM and CDR2 ANQGSEA. This CDR3 is 14 amino acids long. Trimming took off 4 bases at V and 1 base at J, with 13 bases between the two ends. CDR3 amino acids: CSVAPRQSNTEAFF. In DNA, the CDR3 is TGCAGCGTTGCCCCTCGGCAATCGAACACTGAAGCTTTCTTT.

This clonotype was recorded many times. The rearrangement links TRBV5-1 to TRBJ2-1; no definite D call. The germline CDR1 and CDR2 sequences are SGHRS and YFSETQ. CDR3 size: 14 residues. The V end lost 0 bases, the J end lost 9 bases, and 13 bases lay between the germline ends. Here the CDR3 DNA reads TGCGCCAGCAGCTTGGTGGCCCCGGTAGGTGAGCAGTTCTTC. Amino acid sequence: CASSLVAPVGEQFF.

This clonotype was counted between two and nine times. V usage is TRBV12-3 or TRBV12-4 and J usage is TRBJ2-7, with a weak D call TRBD1 (5 bases). The CDR3 extends over 15 amino acids. The V end lost 6 bases, the J end lost 4 bases, and 19 bases lay between the germline ends. Here the CDR3 DNA reads TGTGCCAGCAGCGACGATATCCTACAGGAATACGAGCAGTACTTC. Translation gives CASSDDILQEYEQYF.

This clonotype was found a few times. CDR3 sequence reads: CASSAPGLANEQFF. The CDR3 bases are TGTGCCAGCAGCGCCCCGGGACTAGCCAATGAGCAGTTCTTC. The chain has TRBV9 and TRBJ2-1, with 9 bases aligning to TRBD2. From germline, CDR1 is SGDLS and CDR2 YYNGEE. The trim removed 3 bases at V and 6 bases at J, leaving 4 bases unmatched. This CDR3 region has 14 residues.

This clonotype turned up a few times. The chain has TRBV11-2 and TRBJ2-7, with TRBD2 identical over 10 bases. Germline values: CDR1 SGHAT, CDR2 FQNNGV. V lost 4 bases and J lost 4; bases outside the gene matches: 7. CDR3 length: 15 residues. The CDR3 loop is CASSSEAGGPYEQYF. The CDR3, as DNA: TGTGCCAGCAGCTCGGAAGCGGGGGGGCCTTACGAGCAGTACTTC.

This clonotype was detected a few times. The rearrangement links TRBV9 to TRBJ1-4; unclear D gene. Germline assignment: CDR1 SGDLS and CDR2 YYNGEE. V lost 0 bases to trimming and J lost 4 bases, with 4 bases between them. The CDR3 loop spans 13 amino acids. The CDR3 spells CASSVANNEKLFF. DNA of the CDR3: TGTGCCAGCAGCGTAGCCAATAATGAAAAACTGTTTTTT.

This chain uses TRBV12-3 or TRBV12-4 with TRBJ2-3; D may be TRBD2 (5 bases). The V and J ends lost 5 bases and 8 bases respectively, with 11 bases between them. This CDR3 is built from 12 residues. CDR3 nucleotides: TGTGCCAGCAGTAACTCGGGGTTTACGCAGTATTTT. Amino acids: CASSNSGFTQYF.

V gene TRBV20-1 combines with J gene TRBJ1-6, with a weak D call TRBD1 (5 bases). V gave up 2 bases and J gave up 10 bases, with 15 bases separating them. This CDR3 is 14 amino acids long. Looked up from germline, CDR1 is DFQATT and CDR2 is SNEGSKA (reference sequence). The CDR3 loop is CSARSRVGVSPLHF. Here the CDR3 DNA reads TGCAGTGCTAGATCCAGGGTGGGTGTGTCACCCCTCCACTTT.

This clonotype was found many times. The chain is built from TRBV20-1 and TRBJ2-5; 8 nucleotides agree with TRBD1. Per the germline V gene, CDR1 is DFQATT and CDR2 is SNEGSKA (reference sequence). V lost 3 bases, J lost 5 bases, and 5 bases stayed unmatched. The CDR3 is made up of 13 amino acids. The CDR3 nucleotides are TGCAGTGCTAGGGGACAGGCCTTCGAGACCCAGTACTTC. Translating it yields CSARGQAFETQYF.

V gene TRBV29-1 combines with J gene TRBJ2-5; unclear D gene. Looked up from germline, CDR1 is SQVTM and CDR2 is ANQGSEA. Trimming cost V 6 bases and J 2 bases, with 10 bases left between them. The CDR3 runs 12 residues. DNA of the CDR3: TGCAGCGTCCGGACCGATCAAGAGACCCAGTACTTC. Its translation: CSVRTDQETQYF.

The CDR3 is CASSFIPQTSGALDTQYF. CDR3 nucleotide sequence: TGCGCCAGCAGCTTTATCCCTCAGACTAGCGGGGCGCTAGATACGCAGTATTTT. The V call is TRBV5-1, the J call TRBJ2-3; 11 bases are a match to TRBD2. This CDR3 comprises 18 residues. The germline V gene encodes CDR1 SGHRS and CDR2 YFSETQ. The V gene end was trimmed by 2 bases and the J gene end by 5 bases; junction bases not matched to a gene: 13. Combining the CDR3 with reference TRBV5-1 and TRBJ2-3 gives the whole variable domain KAGVTQTPRYLIKTRGQQVTLSCSPISGHRSVSWYQQTPGQGLQFLFEYFSETQRNKGNFPGRFSGRQFSNSRSEMNVSTLELGDSALYLCASSFIPQTSGALDTQYFGPGTRLTVL.

The table lists this clonotype with many counts. The V and J genes are TRBV7-2 and TRBJ2-5, with 8 bases fitting TRBD2. Looked up from germline, CDR1 is SGHTA and CDR2 is FQGNSA. J lost 5 bases, V lost 2 bases, and 13 bases had no gene match. The CDR3 covers 17 residues. The CDR3 nucleotides read TGTGCCAGCAGCTTAAGAGCTAGCGGGCGGCTGGGGGAGACCCAGTACTTC. Amino acids: CASSLRASGRLGETQYF.